This TCR beta chain is from a study of blood T cell repertoires in COVID-19. In the study overall: The analysed material was cDNA or gDNA that came from T cells, B-cell-depleted T cells, or PBMCs.

Measured with immunoSEQ multiplex PCR; TCRdb has only the in-frame clones, and not every one. The sample has a few hundred thousand clones, roughly 90% seen once. V lost 7 bases and J lost 6, with 15 bases in between. There are 13 residues in the CDR3. Germline V gives CDR1 MNHEY, CDR2 SVGAGI. The receptor was isolated from a man in his forties with acute or convalescent COVID-19. Source material: peripheral blood. The chain has TRBV6-5 and TRBJ1-1, with D possibly being TRBD1 (6 bases). CDR3 loop: CASTNRDIPEAFF. The CDR3, as DNA: TGTGCCAGCACGAATAGGGACATCCCTGAAGCTTTCTTT.